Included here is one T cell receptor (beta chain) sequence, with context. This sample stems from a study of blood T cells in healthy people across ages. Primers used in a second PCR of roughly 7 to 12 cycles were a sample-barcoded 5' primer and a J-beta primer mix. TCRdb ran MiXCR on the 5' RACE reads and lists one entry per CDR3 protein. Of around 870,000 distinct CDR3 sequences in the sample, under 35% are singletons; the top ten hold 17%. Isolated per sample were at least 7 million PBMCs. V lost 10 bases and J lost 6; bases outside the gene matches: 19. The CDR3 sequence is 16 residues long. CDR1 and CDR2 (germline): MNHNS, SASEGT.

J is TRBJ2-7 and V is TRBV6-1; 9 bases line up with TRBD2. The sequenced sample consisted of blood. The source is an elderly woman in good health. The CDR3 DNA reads TGTGCCACCCAAGTGCGGGCGGGAGGGCCTCCAGGCGAGCAGTACTTC. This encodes CATQVRAGGPPGEQYF.